Listed here are 11 T cell receptor beta chains from one sample, sequenced in a study of blood T cell repertoires in COVID-19 (TCRdb year 2020). Receptors were amplified or captured by the immunoSEQ multiplex PCR assay. TCRdb mirrors the immuneACCESS table, restricted to in-frame sequences. Some clones are absent from its copies; in checked studies, under half trace to an unresolved V gene, and the reason for the others is unknown. Here the sample has about 160,000 clones; about 85% occur a single time. The ten largest clones add up to about 6% of the sample. Sequencing was done on a sample of PBMCs or T cells enriched from blood (not recorded which). These receptors were collected from a woman aged 40 to 50 with acute COVID-19.

J is TRBJ2-7 and V is TRBV2, with D possibly matching TRBD1 (7 bases). The CDR3 sequence is 18 residues long. Germline V gene lookup returns CDR1 SNHLY and CDR2 FYNNEI. Trimming left V 1 base short and J 1 base short, with 20 bases between. CDR3 DNA: TGTGCCAGCAGTGAAGGCCCGATAGGCGGGACAGCATCCTACGAGCAGTACTTC. Its protein product is CASSEGPIGGTASYEQYF.

The V and J genes are TRBV5-1 and TRBJ2-5, with 9 nucleotides matching TRBD2. From germline, CDR1 is SGHRS and CDR2 YFSETQ. This CDR3 is built from 16 residues. V gave up 4 bases and J gave up 2 bases; unmatched junction bases: 9. CDR3 DNA: TGCGCCAGCAGCATCCGGACTAGCGTAGAACAAGAGACCCAGTACTTC. This translates into CASSIRTSVEQETQYF. Variable domain in full (rest from reference TRBV5-1 and TRBJ2-5): KAGVTQTPRYLIKTRGQQVTLSCSPISGHRSVSWYQQTPGQGLQFLFEYFSETQRNKGNFPGRFSGRQFSNSRSEMNVSTLELGDSALYLCASSIRTSVEQETQYFGPGTRLLVL.

J is TRBJ2-1 and V is TRBV7-8; 10 bases agree with TRBD1. The CDR3 runs to 14 residues. Germline CDR1 SGHVS, CDR2 FQNEAQ. Trimming took 2 bases from V and 7 from J; bases not matched to a gene: 2. The CDR3 protein is CASSLLDRGNEQFF. The CDR3 DNA sequence: TGTGCCAGCAGCTTATTGGACAGGGGGAATGAGCAGTTCTTC.

The chain joins TRBV7-6 to TRBJ1-4, with TRBD1 identical over 10 bases. Germline CDR1 and CDR2: SGHVS and FNYEAQ. The CDR3 runs 15 residues. Unmatched junction bases numbered 0, after V lost 1 base and J lost 4 bases. CDR3 region: CASSLGDRGNEKLFF. CDR3 nucleotides: TGTGCCAGCAGCTTAGGGGACAGGGGTAATGAAAAACTGTTTTTT. Variable domain in full (rest from reference TRBV7-6 and TRBJ1-4): GAGVSQSPRYKVTKRGQDVALRCDPISGHVSLYWYRQALGQGPEFLTYFNYEAQQDKSGLPNDRFSAERPEGSISTLTIQRTEQRDSAMYRCASSLGDRGNEKLFFGSGTQLSVL.

This rearrangement joins TRBV7-9 to TRBJ2-5; 11 bases align to TRBD2. The CDR3 covers 18 residues. Germline CDR1 reads SEHNR; CDR2 reads FQNEAQ (reference sequence). V dropped 2 bases and J dropped 5; count of bases not matched to a gene: 13. Here the CDR3 DNA reads TGTGCCAGCAGCTTAACGAGGGGTAGCGGGAGGGCCGACGAGACCCAGTACTTC. Its protein product is CASSLTRGSGRADETQYF. Complete variable domain (other parts from reference TRBV7-9 and TRBJ2-5): DTGVSQNPRHKITKRGQNVTFRCDPISEHNRLYWYRQTLGQGPEFLTYFQNEAQLEKSRLLSDRFSAERPKGSFSTLEIQRTEQGDSAMYLCASSLTRGSGRADETQYFGPGTRLLVL.

V is TRBV7-9 and J is TRBJ2-6; D is unresolved. V dropped 0 bases and J dropped 14 bases, with 11 bases sitting between them. Germline CDR1 reads SEHNR; CDR2 reads FQNEAQ (reference sequence). The CDR3 is 13 amino acids. CDR3 DNA sequence: TGTGCCAGCAGCTTAGCGGGCCTCCCTCTCCTGACTTTC. It specifies CASSLAGLPLLTF.

A single count supports this clone. The rearrangement links TRBV5-6 to TRBJ1-2; D is possibly TRBD1 (6 bases). V gave up 4 bases and J gave up 5 bases, with 24 bases separating them. Germline CDR1 and CDR2: SGHDT and YYEEEE. The CDR3 is 17 residues long. CDR3 bases: TGTGCCAGCAGCGCCTCCGGGACACCGGAGAGGCGTTATGGCTACACCTTC. Protein product: CASSASGTPERRYGYTF.

J is TRBJ2-1 and V is TRBV2; 8 bases match TRBD2. Germline loops: CDR1 SNHLY, CDR2 FYNNEI. There are 18 residues in the CDR3. V gave up 4 bases and J gave up 3 bases; unmatched junction bases: 14. The CDR3 DNA reads TGTGCCAGCAGTGCGTCCCGTGAAGCGGGAGAGTACTACAATGAGCAGTTCTTC. It codes for CASSASREAGEYYNEQFF.

The chain's CDR3 is CASSPTSLGEQYF. CDR3 in DNA: TGTGCCAGCAGCCCGACTAGTTTGGGCGAGCAGTACTTC. The rearrangement uses TRBV7-3 and TRBJ2-7, with D tentatively TRBD2 (6 bases). Germline assignment: CDR1 SGHTA and CDR2 FQGTGA. Trimming took off 5 bases at V and 6 bases at J, with 14 bases between the two ends. The CDR3 contains 13 residues.

The chain links TRBV12-3 or TRBV12-4 to TRBJ1-5; D not resolved. The CDR3 totals 13 residues. Trimming cost V 6 bases and J 2 bases, with 8 bases left between them. CDR3 amino acids: CASSLRGNQPQHF. The CDR3 bases are TGTGCCAGCAGCCTTCGGGGCAATCAGCCCCAGCATTTT.

This chain uses TRBV27 with TRBJ1-6; 7 nucleotides agree with TRBD1. Per the germline V gene, CDR1 is MNHEY and CDR2 is SMNVEV (reference sequence). The CDR3 length is 17 residues. Unmatched junction bases numbered 8, after V lost 3 bases and J lost 3 bases. CDR3 region: CASSFSPTGLYNSPLHF. The CDR3 DNA is TGTGCCAGCAGTTTTTCCCCGACAGGGCTCTATAATTCACCCCTCCACTTT.